Detailed here is one T cell receptor beta chain. Antigen: not known. Positive CCR7 selection of CD45RO-negative cells yielded the naive CD8 cells, and terminally differentiated effector memory CD45RA+ cells were excluded. These data are taken from a study of shared clonotypes between healthy human individuals. Study-level results: A limitation of the genetic and exposure-history diversity represented arose from few donors.

The CDR3 extends over 11 amino acids. V shed 7 bases and J shed 4 bases, with 8 bases lying between them. Germline lookup yields CDR1 WNHNN and CDR2 SYGVQD (reference sequence). Measured with immunoSEQ multiplex PCR; TCRdb has only the in-frame clones, and not every one. Of 1.5 million to 2.5 million clones listed, about 95% were seen once; the top ten hold approximately 1.2%. The rearrangement joins TRBV10-1 to TRBJ2-7, with D unresolved. The receptor was isolated from a man younger than 30 in good health. The sample was naive CD8+ T cells sorted from blood. CDR3 DNA: TGCGCCAGCATAAAAGTGTACGAGCAGTACTTC. Its translation is CASIKVYEQYF.